Listed below are T cell receptor beta chains from one sample, sequenced in a study of T cells after yellow fever vaccination. TCRdb re-called the 5' RACE reads with MiXCR, one entry per CDR3 protein. The table lists some 350,000 distinct CDR3 sequences, under 5% of them singletons. The input for sequencing was PBMCs, taken 5 days after the yellow fever booster vaccination. The source of these receptors is a man aged 18 to 29 who received the YFV17D yellow fever vaccine. The CDR3 runs from the conserved cysteine through the conserved F or W. D genes are given only for firm matches. Rows give clone size only sometimes, using once, few, many, or a class for an expanded clone.

V gene	D gene	clone size	J gene	CDR3 protein	CDR3 DNA
TRBV7-2	TRBD2	NA	TRBJ2-5	CASSLNGGGGETQYF	TGTGCCAGCAGCTTAAATGGCGGGGGGGGAGAGACCCAGTACTTC
TRBV7-6	TRBD1	many	TRBJ1-2	CASSTGQGSYGYTF	TGTGCCAGCAGCACCGGACAGGGGTCCTATGGCTACACCTTC
TRBV6-2/TRBV6-3	NA	many	TRBJ2-5	CASSQPPTETQYF	TGTGCCAGCAGTCAGCCCCCTACGGAGACCCAGTACTTC
TRBV4-3	NA	few	TRBJ1-5	CASSQDDRYNQPQHF	TGCGCCAGCAGCCAAGACGACCGTTACAATCAGCCCCAGCATTTT
TRBV14	NA	NA	TRBJ2-7	CASSQGPRQTLSYEQYF	TGTGCCAGCAGCCAAGGGCCGAGACAGACCCTCTCCTACGAGCAGTACTTC
TRBV5-1	TRBD1	many	TRBJ1-6	CASSLWGTGGSPLHF	TGCGCCAGCAGCCTTTGGGGGACAGGTGGTTCACCCCTCCACTTT
TRBV19	NA	NA	TRBJ1-2	CASSASLGRDYGYTF	TGTGCCAGTAGTGCCTCGTTGGGGCGGGACTATGGCTACACCTTC
TRBV30	TRBD1	NA	TRBJ1-5	CAWKDGTGGTQPQHF	TGTGCCTGGAAAGACGGGACAGGGGGGACTCAGCCCCAGCATTTT
TRBV11-2	NA	NA	TRBJ2-1	CASSREGGVAYNEQFF	TGTGCCAGCAGCCGAGAGGGCGGGGTAGCCTACAATGAGCAGTTCTTC
TRBV7-3	NA	few	TRBJ1-2	CASSSSAGTGSNYGYTF	TGTGCCAGCAGCTCGAGTGCAGGGACGGGATCTAACTATGGCTACACCTTC
TRBV4-3	NA	many	TRBJ1-1	CASSQAERRDTEAFF	TGCGCCAGCAGCCAAGCTGAGCGAAGAGACACTGAAGCTTTCTTT
TRBV2	TRBD1	NA	TRBJ1-5	CASSETGTPKEHF	TGTGCCAGCAGTGAGACAGGGACTCCTAAGGAGCATTTT
TRBV20-1	NA	few	TRBJ1-5	CSARDPRGTKPQHF	TGCAGTGCTAGAGATCCGAGGGGCACGAAGCCCCAGCATTTT
TRBV12-3/TRBV12-4	NA	many	TRBJ2-3	CASSIPQGFNTQYF	TGTGCCAGCAGTATCCCACAGGGATTTAATACGCAGTATTTT
TRBV4-2	TRBD2	NA	TRBJ2-3	CASSLTLVAGGDTQYF	TGTGCCAGCAGCCTTACCCTTGTAGCGGGGGGGGATACGCAGTATTTT
TRBV3-1	TRBD1	few	TRBJ1-2	CASSKQGGYGYTF	TGTGCCAGCAGCAAACAGGGGGGCTATGGCTACACCTTC
TRBV6-5	NA	many	TRBJ1-2	CASSYLGGLSNYGYTF	TGTGCCAGCAGTTACCTTGGGGGGCTCTCAAACTATGGCTACACCTTC
TRBV29-1	TRBD2	few	TRBJ2-7	CSVTLAGRGTYEQYF	TGCAGCGTTACCCTAGCGGGGCGAGGGACCTACGAGCAGTACTTC
TRBV10-3	NA	few	TRBJ2-5	CAISEREETQYF	TGTGCCATCAGTGAGAGAGAAGAGACCCAGTACTTC
TRBV5-1	NA	few	TRBJ1-2	CASSERRFNYGYTF	TGCGCCAGCAGCGAGCGTAGGTTTAACTATGGCTACACCTTC
TRBV9	NA	many	TRBJ2-5	CASSVEPGVGETQYF	TGTGCCAGCAGCGTAGAGCCGGGGGTCGGAGAGACCCAGTACTTC
TRBV6-2/TRBV6-3	NA	many	TRBJ1-1	CASSFRVTEAFF	TGTGCCAGCAGTTTCAGGGTTACTGAAGCTTTCTTT
TRBV12-3/TRBV12-4	NA	many	TRBJ2-4	CASSLLLASKNIQYF	TGTGCCAGCAGTTTACTCCTAGCGTCCAAAAACATTCAGTACTTC
TRBV11-1	TRBD2	few	TRBJ2-3	CASSLRAGDPTDTQYF	TGTGCCAGCAGCTTAAGGGCGGGGGACCCCACAGATACGCAGTATTTT
TRBV4-1	TRBD2	many	TRBJ2-5	CASSQPGLAQTQYF	TGCGCCAGCAGCCAGCCGGGACTAGCCCAGACCCAGTACTTC
TRBV5-4	NA	few	TRBJ2-3	CASSSGEDWPTDTQYF	TGTGCCAGCAGCTCGGGCGAGGACTGGCCTACAGATACGCAGTATTTT
TRBV4-2	TRBD2	many	TRBJ2-7	CASSQGLAGAYEQYF	TGTGCCAGCAGCCAAGGACTAGCGGGGGCCTACGAGCAGTACTTC
TRBV7-8	NA	few	TRBJ1-6	CASSLVGGSLEHSPLHF	TGTGCCAGCAGCTTAGTGGGCGGTTCCCTAGAACATTCACCCCTCCACTTT
TRBV9	TRBD2	NA	TRBJ2-1	CASSSGGVGYNEQFF	TGTGCCAGCAGTAGCGGGGGTGTGGGCTACAATGAGCAGTTCTTC
TRBV2	TRBD2	few	TRBJ2-7	CASSDDAGGYEQYF	TGTGCCAGCAGTGATGACGCGGGGGGCTACGAGCAGTACTTC
TRBV29-1	TRBD1	few	TRBJ1-2	CSVMDREHYGYTF	TGCAGCGTTATGGACAGGGAACACTATGGCTACACCTTC
TRBV27	NA	many	TRBJ1-1	CASRIRAHGTEAFF	TGTGCCAGCAGGATTCGGGCGCACGGCACTGAAGCTTTCTTT
TRBV7-3	TRBD1	few	TRBJ1-2	CASSMTGTDNYYGYTF	TGTGCCAGCAGCATGACCGGGACAGATAATTATTATGGCTACACCTTC
TRBV11-2	NA	NA	TRBJ2-3	CASSLDPHTDTQYF	TGTGCCAGCAGCTTAGACCCACACACAGATACGCAGTATTTT
TRBV4-3	NA	NA	TRBJ2-7	CASSQDTAADSYEQYF	TGCGCCAGCAGCCAAGATACGGCAGCCGACTCCTACGAGCAGTACTTC
TRBV5-4	TRBD1	many	TRBJ2-2	CASSLRDSHRELFF	TGTGCCAGCAGCCTCCGGGACAGCCACCGGGAGCTGTTTTTT
TRBV7-3	NA	NA	TRBJ2-3	CASSPNSGTDTQYF	TGTGCCAGCAGCCCAAATTCAGGCACAGATACGCAGTATTTT
TRBV13	NA	few	TRBJ2-2	CASSMITVVTGELFF	TGTGCCAGCAGCATGATCACAGTGGTCACCGGGGAGCTGTTTTTT
TRBV6-9	NA	NA	TRBJ1-5	CASSRGYRANQPQHF	TGTGCCAGCTCACGTGGATACAGGGCGAATCAGCCCCAGCATTTT
TRBV18	NA	few	TRBJ2-3	CASSPPTHTDTQYF	TGTGCCAGCTCACCCCCGACTCACACAGATACGCAGTATTTT
TRBV5-1	NA	few	TRBJ1-5	CASSLTPTGTGQPQHF	TGCGCCAGCAGCTTGACACCTACAGGGACCGGTCAGCCCCAGCATTTT
TRBV20-1	TRBD2	few	TRBJ2-7	CSARGLSGGISYEQYF	TGCAGTGCTAGGGGTCTAAGCGGGGGGATCTCCTACGAGCAGTACTTC
TRBV21-1	NA	many	TRBJ2-7	CASSWQGNCEQYF	TGTGCCAGCAGCTGGCAGGGGAACTGCGAGCAGTACTTC
TRBV20-1	TRBD1	NA	TRBJ2-2	CSARDPGQGAVGELFF	TGCAGTGCTAGAGATCCGGGACAGGGGGCCGTCGGGGAGCTGTTTTTT
TRBV7-2	NA	many	TRBJ2-4	CASSSSAPNIQYF	TGTGCCAGCAGCTCTTCGGCGCCAAACATTCAGTACTTC
TRBV5-1	NA	many	TRBJ2-7	CASSGDLGNYEQYF	TGCGCCAGCAGCGGGGACTTAGGGAACTACGAGCAGTACTTC
TRBV4-2	NA	few	TRBJ2-6	CASSLESSTSPGANVLTF	TGTGCCAGCAGCCTGGAGAGCTCGACGTCTCCTGGGGCCAACGTCCTGACTTTC
TRBV6-5	NA	NA	TRBJ2-1	CASSYSGEQFF	TGTGCCAGCAGTTACTCGGGGGAGCAGTTCTTC
TRBV9	NA	many	TRBJ2-3	CASNRDSTDTQYF	TGTGCCAGCAATCGAGATAGCACAGATACGCAGTATTTT
TRBV5-6	NA	NA	TRBJ2-1	CASRGSAAYYNEQFF	TGTGCCAGCAGGGGGTCCGCAGCTTACTACAATGAGCAGTTCTTC
TRBV2	NA	few	TRBJ1-2	CASRGFANYGYTF	TGTGCCAGCAGGGGGTTCGCTAACTATGGCTACACCTTC
TRBV2	NA	NA	TRBJ2-2	CATQDSDGGELFF	TGTGCCACCCAGGACTCGGACGGCGGGGAGCTGTTTTTT
TRBV19	NA	NA	TRBJ1-2	CATAPQGSENGYTF	TGTGCCACCGCCCCACAGGGTAGTGAGAATGGCTACACCTTC
TRBV4-1	TRBD2	NA	TRBJ2-7	CASSQGGSGGYEQYF	TGCGCCAGCAGCCAAGGAGGTAGCGGGGGGTACGAGCAGTACTTC